This T cell receptor beta chain is from a study of glioma-infiltrating T cells. Study background: Glioma patients had dexamethasone for six or fewer days before surgery.

TCR alpha and beta CDR3 regions were amplified from RNA using iRepertoire nested multiplex PCR. TCRdb used MiXCR to reprocess the multiplex PCR reads, holding one entry per CDR3 protein. The profile shows a few hundred thousand distinct CDR3 sequences, 41% of them singletons. Concerning this clonotype itself: Its target is unknown. This may come from a read error, since a much larger clone is one base off.

The CDR3 covers 17 residues. The germline V gene has CDR1 DFQATT and CDR2 SNEGSKA (reference sequence). General study findings and limits: Patients with low tissue-blood divergence carried a signature set of shared blood CDR3 motifs. Tissue-blood divergence was below expectation in non-neoplastic patients, above in gliomas. Tissue and blood shared very few CDR3 sequences.

The clonotype originates from a human donor with low-grade glioma or glioblastoma, undergoing nonglioma brain surgery, or in good health (not recorded which). Sequencing was done on a sample of glioma tissue, nonneoplastic brain tissue, or PBMCs (not recorded which). The chain links TRBV20-1 to TRBJ2-3; 11 nucleotides match TRBD1. TRBJ1-5 matches the DNA end more closely, so the J call is doubtful. The CDR3 loop reads CSARDLQAGTGGHTQHF. For the CDR3, the DNA is TGCAGTGCTAGAGATCTACAGGCGGGGACAGGGGGACATACGCAGCATTTT.